Listed below are T cell receptor beta chains from one sample, sequenced in a study of T cell responses to AZD1222 COVID-19 vaccine. The protocol was immunoSEQ multiplex PCR, while the TCRdb copy is restricted to in-frame clones and leaves out a portion. The sample holds about 140,000 clones, 88% seen once. The input for sequencing was peripheral blood, taken on day 0 of AZD1222 vaccination. Receptors were obtained from an adult in good health. Each CDR3 is given with its conserved first and last residue. The D gene is left open where the match is weak. Size is stated for part of the rows, as once, few or many counts, or as a class when the clone is expanded.

v_call,clone_size,j_call,d_call,cdr3_nt,cdr3_aa
TRBV19,.,TRBJ1-1,.,TGTGCCAGTAGTAGGGACACTGAAGCTTTCTTT,CASSRDTEAFF
TRBV27,.,TRBJ1-4,.,TGTGCCAGCAGGGCAGGGTGGTCTAATGAAAAACTGTTTTTT,CASRAGWSNEKLFF
TRBV11-2,.,TRBJ2-1,.,TGTGCCAGCAGCTTTTTGGGGGGCGTGGGACAAGAGCGCGAGCAGTTCTTC,CASSFLGGVGQEREQFF
TRBV9,.,TRBJ2-1,.,TGTGCCAGCAGCGTAGGGGCCAGGAGTGTCTACAATGAGCAGTTCTTC,CASSVGARSVYNEQFF
TRBV7-2,.,TRBJ2-7,.,TGTGCCAGCAGCTTAGCAAGAGACATCGAATACGAGCAGTACTTC,CASSLARDIEYEQYF
TRBV28,.,TRBJ1-5,.,TGTGCCAGCAGCCCGAAGTACCGGACAAATCAGCCCCAGCATTTT,CASSPKYRTNQPQHF
TRBV6-4,.,TRBJ1-1,TRBD1,TGTGCCAGCAGGTCGGGACAGGGGGCGGCTGAAGCTTTCTTT,CASRSGQGAAEAFF
TRBV6-5,.,TRBJ1-4,.,TGTGCCACCCTCAAAGCCGGGAGCGATAATGAAAAACTGTTTTTT,CATLKAGSDNEKLFF
TRBV11-2,.,TRBJ1-4,.,TGTGCCAGCAGCTTAGATCTTCGAACCGGGGGTGAAAAACTGTTTTTT,CASSLDLRTGGEKLFF
TRBV12-3/TRBV12-4,.,TRBJ2-2,.,TGTGCCAGCGGTTCTCGTAAGGAGGAGCTGTTTTTT,CASGSRKEELFF
TRBV19,.,TRBJ1-4,TRBD1,TGTGCCAGTAGTATCGTGGCAGGGGGCGACGAAAAACTGTTTTTT,CASSIVAGGDEKLFF
TRBV6-2/TRBV6-3,once,TRBJ1-5,TRBD1,TGTGCCAGCAGTTACGCCATGACAGGGGATGGCAATCAGCCCCAGCATTTT,CASSYAMTGDGNQPQHF
TRBV6-4,many,TRBJ2-1,TRBD2,TGTGCCAGCAGTGACACGACTAGCGACTACAATGAGCAGTTCTTC,CASSDTTSDYNEQFF
TRBV7-2,.,TRBJ1-2,.,TGTGCCAGCAGCTTAGCTGGCAGGGGAGACTATGGCTACACCTTC,CASSLAGRGDYGYTF
TRBV5-5,.,TRBJ2-7,TRBD2,TGTGCCAGCAGCTTCGGGACTAGCGGGGGCGAGCAGTACTTC,CASSFGTSGGEQYF
TRBV24-1,.,TRBJ2-1,.,TGTGCCACCAGTGATTTGTTGGGGAGTCGGTTCTTC,CATSDLLGSRFF
TRBV4-2,.,TRBJ2-7,TRBD1,TGTGCCAGCAGCCAACAGCTATCCGGGACAGCCAGGTCCTACGAGCAGTACTTC,CASSQQLSGTARSYEQYF
TRBV11-3,.,TRBJ2-1,TRBD2,TGTGCCAGCAGCTCCCGGACTAGCGGGAGTATGAATGAGCAGTTCTTC,CASSSRTSGSMNEQFF
TRBV3-1/TRBV3-2,.,TRBJ1-3,.,TGTGCCAGCAGCCAAGGTCTCCGGGGCTCTGGAAACACCATATATTTT,CASSQGLRGSGNTIYF
TRBV4-1,few,TRBJ1-3,.,TGCGCCAGCAGCCAAGGACACTCTGGAAACACCATATATTTT,CASSQGHSGNTIYF
TRBV3-1/TRBV3-2,.,TRBJ2-1,TRBD2,TGTGCCAGCAGCCAAGATCTCAGGCCGGGACTAGCAGTGAACTCCTACAATGAGCAGTTCTTC,CASSQDLRPGLAVNSYNEQFF
TRBV27,once,TRBJ1-2,TRBD1,TGTGCCAGTCGTAGGGACAGGGGCTATGGCTACACCTTC,CASRRDRGYGYTF
TRBV7-9,.,TRBJ2-7,TRBD1,TGTGCCAGCAGCTTGACAGGGGGCGCAATCTCCCACGAGCAGTACTTC,CASSLTGGAISHEQYF
TRBV21-1,.,TRBJ2-1,.,TGTGCCAGCAGCAAAAAGAGTGGGCTAGATTATGGCTCCTACAATGAGCAGTTCTTC,CASSKKSGLDYGSYNEQFF
TRBV29-1,.,TRBJ2-1,TRBD2,TGCAGCGTTGAAGCGGCGGGAGCGCAGTTCTTC,CSVEAAGAQFF
TRBV20-1,.,TRBJ2-1,TRBD2,TGCAGTGCTAGTGGCGGGAGGCCCTTTAGTGGGCAGTTCTTC,CSASGGRPFSGQFF
TRBV6-2/TRBV6-3,once,TRBJ2-7,.,TGTGCCAGCAGTTACCGTAGTAGGGACCAAGCAGACTACGAGCAGTACTTC,CASSYRSRDQADYEQYF
TRBV6-1,.,TRBJ1-6,.,TGTGCCAGCTGGCAGGGCCCGAATAATTCACCCCTCCACTTT,CASWQGPNNSPLHF
TRBV28,.,TRBJ1-1,TRBD1,TGTGCCAGCAGTCCAACGATGGACAGGGGTACTGAAGCTTTCTTT,CASSPTMDRGTEAFF
TRBV15,.,TRBJ1-1,TRBD1,TGTGCCACCAGCGGTAACAGGGGGTCTGAAGCTTTCTTT,CATSGNRGSEAFF
TRBV5-1,.,TRBJ2-7,TRBD2,TGCGCCAGCAGCTTGGTTGCGGGAGCGCCCCACGAGCAGTACTTC,CASSLVAGAPHEQYF
TRBV3-1/TRBV3-2,.,TRBJ2-7,TRBD1,TGTGCCAGCAGCCAGGGACAGGGTTATGGCGAGCAGTACTTC,CASSQGQGYGEQYF
TRBV3-1/TRBV3-2,many,TRBJ2-2,.,TGTGCCAGCAGCCAAGTAATGGACACCGGGGAGCTGTTTTTT,CASSQVMDTGELFF
TRBV3-1/TRBV3-2,.,TRBJ1-1,.,TGTGCCAGCACGGGCTCGAACACTGAAGCTTTCTTT,CASTGSNTEAFF
TRBV19,.,TRBJ1-1,.,TGTGCCAGTAGTCCCCGCGACGTGGGTAACACTGAAGCTTTCTTT,CASSPRDVGNTEAFF
TRBV14,.,TRBJ1-3,.,TGTGCCAGCAGCCAATCAGGCTCCGGAAACACCATATATTTT,CASSQSGSGNTIYF
TRBV5-1,few,TRBJ1-2,.,TGCGCCAGCCGAACAGACAGAGACTATGGCTACACCTTC,CASRTDRDYGYTF
TRBV6-4,.,TRBJ2-1,TRBD2,TGTGCCAGCAGTGACTCGAGGCTAGCGGCACTACAGTTCTTC,CASSDSRLAALQFF
TRBV7-2,.,TRBJ2-1,TRBD2,TGTGCCAACGCCGGGACGGGGGGAAGCTCCTACAATGAGCAGTTCTTC,CANAGTGGSSYNEQFF
TRBV27,.,TRBJ2-1,.,TGTGCCAGCAGTTTAACCCGCGATGTTCTCGGAGAGCAGTTCTTC,CASSLTRDVLGEQFF
TRBV5-1,.,TRBJ1-1,.,TGCGCCAGCAGCTTGCTCGGGGAAGCTTTCTTT,CASSLLGEAFF
TRBV30,.,TRBJ1-3,.,TGTGCCTGGCAAACAGGGCGCTCTGGAAACACCATATATTTT,CAWQTGRSGNTIYF
TRBV30,.,TRBJ1-2,.,TGTGCCTGGAGTCCAGGGACTGATCATGGCTACACCTTC,CAWSPGTDHGYTF
TRBV7-9,once,TRBJ1-5,.,TGTGCCAGCAGCTCGTGGGGCAATCAGCCCCAGCATTTT,CASSSWGNQPQHF
TRBV29-1,.,TRBJ1-1,.,TGCAGCGTTGTCCTTCTAGAAGCTTTCTTT,CSVVLLEAFF
TRBV29-1,.,TRBJ1-3,.,TGCAGCGTTGCCAACTCTGGAAACACCATATATTTT,CSVANSGNTIYF
TRBV6-2/TRBV6-3,.,TRBJ1-3,.,TGTGCCAGCAGTCGCTCGGGAAACACCATATATTTT,CASSRSGNTIYF
TRBV7-2,.,TRBJ2-7,.,TGTGCCAGCAGCTTAGGGGCAGGGTCGGGTTCCTACGAGCAGTACTTC,CASSLGAGSGSYEQYF
TRBV10-3,few,TRBJ1-1,.,TGTGCCATCAGAGAAGACACTGAAGCTTTCTTT,CAIREDTEAFF
TRBV7-3,.,TRBJ2-7,.,TGTGCCAGCAGCTTAACCGGGGACTCCTACGAGCAGTACTTC,CASSLTGDSYEQYF
TRBV6-5,.,TRBJ2-7,TRBD1,TGTGCCAGCAGTCGGCCACAGGGGAGACACGAGCAGTACTTC,CASSRPQGRHEQYF
TRBV29-1,.,TRBJ1-1,.,TGCAGCGGGGTTTCTGTTATGAACACTGAAGCTTTCTTT,CSGVSVMNTEAFF
TRBV7-3,.,TRBJ2-2,TRBD1,TGTGCCAGCAGCTTCCGGACAGGGCCGGACACCGGGGAGCTGTTTTTT,CASSFRTGPDTGELFF
TRBV6-5,.,TRBJ2-5,TRBD2,TGTGCCAGCAGAGTCGGACTAGCGGGATCCCAGTACTTC,CASRVGLAGSQYF
TRBV7-9,.,TRBJ1-1,TRBD1,TGTGCCAGCAGCTTATCCCTCTCCGGACAGGGTGAAGCTTTCTTT,CASSLSLSGQGEAFF
TRBV29-1,.,TRBJ2-5,TRBD2,TGCAGCGCAACGACTAGCGGTACTCAAGAGACCCAGTACTTC,CSATTSGTQETQYF
TRBV7-9,.,TRBJ2-7,.,TGTGCCAGCAGGGGGGGCACGGAGCAGTACTTC,CASRGGTEQYF